These T cell receptor beta chains were read from a single sample in a study of shared T cell receptors in the human thymus. The protocol was immunoSEQ multiplex PCR, while the TCRdb copy is restricted to in-frame clones and leaves out a portion. The sample yields about 660,000 clones, about 87% seen once. These data also formed part of another study, on human thymus T cells.

Sequencing used thymocytes. The receptors originated from a boy under two years old with a congenital heart defect. Each CDR3 is given with its conserved first and last residue. The order of the fields is V gene, J gene, clone size, D gene, CDR3 DNA, CDR3 protein. D genes are given only for firm matches. A clone size is listed for some rows: how often the clone was seen (once, few, many), or a class if it is expanded.

V gene: TRBV4-3
J gene: TRBJ2-3
clone size: NA
D gene: TRBD2
CDR3 DNA: TGCGCCAGCAGCCAAGTGATAGCGGGGGCGATAAGCACAGATACGCAGTATTTT
CDR3 protein: CASSQVIAGAISTDTQYF

V gene: TRBV27
J gene: TRBJ1-4
clone size: NA
D gene: TRBD1
CDR3 DNA: TGTGCCAGCAGTTTACGGACAGGTTGGGGGTCGTCGACCGTGGAAAAACTGTTTTTT
CDR3 protein: CASSLRTGWGSSTVEKLFF

V gene: TRBV11-2
J gene: TRBJ2-7
clone size: NA
D gene: NA
CDR3 DNA: TGTGCCAGCAGCTTAGATCCCGCGGGATTCGACGAGCAGTACTTC
CDR3 protein: CASSLDPAGFDEQYF

V gene: TRBV14
J gene: TRBJ1-2
clone size: NA
D gene: TRBD1
CDR3 DNA: TGTGCCAGCAGCCCCCCCGCCTCGGACAGGGGGATGTATGGCTACACCTTC
CDR3 protein: CASSPPASDRGMYGYTF

V gene: TRBV6-5
J gene: TRBJ1-6
clone size: NA
D gene: TRBD1
CDR3 DNA: TGTGCCAGCAGCAATTTAGGGACAGACAATTCCCCCCTCCACTTT
CDR3 protein: CASSNLGTDNSPLHF

V gene: TRBV6-5
J gene: TRBJ1-2
clone size: NA
D gene: NA
CDR3 DNA: TGTGCCAGCAGAACCTATCCGGACAGCAACTATGGCTACACCTTC
CDR3 protein: CASRTYPDSNYGYTF

V gene: TRBV29-1
J gene: TRBJ1-2
clone size: NA
D gene: NA
CDR3 DNA: TGCAGCGTGGTACTCGGTACAGGCTATGGCTACACCTTC
CDR3 protein: CSVVLGTGYGYTF

V gene: TRBV11-2
J gene: TRBJ2-1
clone size: NA
D gene: NA
CDR3 DNA: TGTGCCAGCAGCTTAGAGGTCCTAGCTATTGATGAGCAGTTCTTC
CDR3 protein: CASSLEVLAIDEQFF

V gene: TRBV18
J gene: TRBJ1-2
clone size: NA
D gene: NA
CDR3 DNA: TGTGCCAGCTCACCCGGGGGGAACTATGGCTACACCTTC
CDR3 protein: CASSPGGNYGYTF

V gene: TRBV28
J gene: TRBJ1-2
clone size: few
D gene: TRBD1
CDR3 DNA: TGTGCCAGCAGCGCAGGACAGGACTATGGCTACACCTTC
CDR3 protein: CASSAGQDYGYTF

V gene: TRBV15
J gene: TRBJ2-7
clone size: few
D gene: NA
CDR3 DNA: TGTGCCACCAGCGAGGACAGTGCCTACGAGCAGTACTTC
CDR3 protein: CATSEDSAYEQYF

V gene: TRBV11-2
J gene: TRBJ1-3
clone size: NA
D gene: NA
CDR3 DNA: TGTGCCAGCAGCTTAGATTGGGGGGAACGTCCTGGAAACACCATATATTTT
CDR3 protein: CASSLDWGERPGNTIYF